Presented here are 21 T cell receptor beta chains from one specimen sequenced in a study of blood T cell repertoires in COVID-19. Data came from immunoSEQ multiplex PCR; TCRdb stores just in-frame clones and leaves some out. Seen here are roughly 80,000 clones, 85% to 95% observed once, and the top ten hold over 1.5%. Specimen: peripheral blood. All receptors come from a man between 60 and 75 years old with acute or convalescent COVID-19.

The rearrangement uses TRBV19 and TRBJ2-1, with TRBD2 identical over 10 bases. Germline CDR1 is LNHDA and CDR2 is SQIVND (reference sequence). The trim removed 3 bases at V and 8 bases at J, leaving 10 bases unmatched. The CDR3 is 16 residues long. This CDR3 reads CASSMSVAGGSHEQFF. CDR3 nucleotides: TGTGCCAGTAGTATGAGTGTAGCGGGAGGTTCCCATGAGCAGTTCTTC. Filled out from reference TRBV19 and TRBJ2-1, the complete variable domain reads DGGITQSPKYLFRKEGQNVTLSCEQNLNHDAMYWYRQDPGQGLRLIYYSQIVNDFQKGDIAEGYSVSREKKESFPLTVTSAQKNPTAFYLCASSMSVAGGSHEQFFGPGTRLTVL.

The chain has TRBV2 and TRBJ2-3; the match to TRBD1 covers 9 bases. V shed 5 bases, J shed 4 bases, and the junction held 4 bases outside the gene matches. This CDR3 contains 14 residues. Germline loops: CDR1 SNHLY, CDR2 FYNNEI. This CDR3 reads CASSPGQGSDTQYF. The CDR3, as DNA: TGTGCCAGCAGTCCGGGACAGGGATCAGATACGCAGTATTTT.

The V call is TRBV10-3, the J call TRBJ1-5; 7 nucleotides match TRBD1. Trimming cost V 3 bases and J 4 bases; bases outside gene matches: 6. The CDR3 contains 15 residues. CDR1 and CDR2 (germline): ENHRY, SYGVKD. As DNA, the CDR3 is TGTGCCATCAGTGACGCAGGGGGACTGAATCAGCCCCAGCATTTT. Its protein product is CAISDAGGLNQPQHF.

The chain joins TRBV7-9 to TRBJ2-5; D possibly corresponds to TRBD1 (5 bases). The V gene's germline CDR1 is SEHNR and CDR2 FQNEAQ (reference sequence). V lost 5 bases and J lost 5, with 9 bases in between. The CDR3 length is 12 residues. Here the CDR3 DNA reads TGTGCCAGCAGCCAGGGTTGGGAGACCCAGTACTTC. It translates to CASSQGWETQYF.

V gene TRBV19 combines with J gene TRBJ2-1; TRBD1 matches at 11 bases. The CDR3 consists of 14 residues. Per the germline V gene, CDR1 is LNHDA and CDR2 is SQIVND (reference sequence). The trim removed 6 bases at V and 7 bases at J, leaving 5 bases unmatched. The CDR3 nucleotides are TGTGCCAGTAGAGGGACAGGGGGTTGGAATGAGCAGTTCTTC. The encoded protein is CASRGTGGWNEQFF.

This clone showed up just a few times. The V and J genes are TRBV7-9 and TRBJ2-5; the D gene is possibly TRBD2 (5 bases). Trimming cost V 4 bases and J 2 bases, with 11 bases left between them. CDR3 length equals 14 residues. Per germline, CDR1 SEHNR and CDR2 FQNEAQ (reference sequence). In DNA form, the CDR3 reads TGTGCCAGCAGCTCCCACCGGGGACAAGAGACCCAGTACTTC. This gives the protein CASSSHRGQETQYF.

The rearrangement uses TRBV19 and TRBJ2-3; D perhaps matches TRBD1 (6 bases). This CDR3 region has 13 residues. CDR1 is LNHDA, CDR2 SQIVND, per germline (reference sequence). Trimming stripped 7 bases from V and 3 bases from J, with 11 bases between. As DNA, the CDR3 is TGTGCCAGTACGAACAGGGCGACAGATACGCAGTATTTT. Protein product: CASTNRATDTQYF.

This chain links TRBV18 with TRBJ2-1; weak D call: TRBD1 (5 bases). Trimming took 3 bases from V and 0 from J, leaving 12 bases between them. Germline values: CDR1 KGHSH, CDR2 LQKENI. The CDR3 runs 16 residues. CDR3 nucleotide sequence: TGTGCCAGCTCACCCCAGGGAAGGAGCTCCTACAATGAGCAGTTCTTC. Translated, it gives CASSPQGRSSYNEQFF.

This clone was seen only once. This sequence joins TRBV5-1 and TRBJ2-5, with 8 bases matching TRBD1. Per the germline V gene, CDR1 is SGHRS and CDR2 is YFSETQ. J lost 0 bases, V lost 9 bases, and 16 bases had no gene match. CDR3 length: 17 amino acids. CDR3 protein: CATGEGTGNSYQETQYF. CDR3 in DNA: TGCGCCACCGGCGAAGGGACAGGTAACTCCTACCAAGAGACCCAGTACTTC.

This chain uses TRBV10-3 with TRBJ2-2, with a tentative D call TRBD2 (5 bases). Looked up from germline, CDR1 is ENHRY and CDR2 is SYGVKD. This CDR3 has 15 residues. Trimming pared 8 bases from V and 4 bases from J, leaving 17 bases between. The CDR3 loop is CAIGARGTFTGELFF. The CDR3 nucleotides are TGTGCCATCGGCGCCCGGGGTACGTTCACCGGGGAGCTGTTTTTT.

There are a few counts of this clone. The chain employs TRBV5-1 and TRBJ1-1, with D perhaps matching TRBD1 (6 bases). The CDR3 consists of 15 residues. In germline, CDR1 is SGHRS, CDR2 YFSETQ. With 4 bases removed from V and 5 bases from J, the gap between germline ends came to 18 bases. CDR3 coding DNA: TGCGCCAGCAGCGTTAAAGGGGGTCTTTGGACTGAAGCTTTCTTT. Its translation: CASSVKGGLWTEAFF.

The chain combines TRBV3-1 (or the pseudogene TRBV3-2) with TRBJ1-5; D is unclear. Germline V gives CDR1 LGHDT, CDR2 YNNKEL (reference sequence). The CDR3 consists of 15 residues. V was cut by 0 bases and J by 1 base, with 7 bases left in between. CDR3 protein: CASSQDLRSNQPQHF. For the CDR3, the DNA is TGTGCCAGCAGCCAAGATTTGAGAAGCAATCAGCCCCAGCATTTT.

This chain joins TRBV19 and TRBJ2-5; 13 bases are shared with TRBD2. The CDR3 runs 17 residues. The V segment lost 6 bases and the J segment 4 bases; nucleotides outside the gene matches: 11. Per germline, CDR1 LNHDA and CDR2 SQIVND (reference sequence). CDR3 bases: TGTGCCAGTAGCCGGAGGACTAGCGGGAGTAACGGAGAGACCCAGTACTTC. Its protein product is CASSRRTSGSNGETQYF.

The chain couples TRBV6-5 to TRBJ2-3; no definite D call. V lost 10 bases to trimming and J lost 1 base, with 15 bases between them. Germline CDR1 reads MNHEY; CDR2 reads SVGAGI. The CDR3 runs to 14 residues. In nucleotides, the CDR3 is TGTGCCACCCTTACCATTTCGGGCACAGATACGCAGTATTTT. This sequence encodes CATLTISGTDTQYF.

The CDR3 nucleotides are TGTGCCACCAGCAGAGTGGGCGGGGATTACACCTTC. Its translation is CATSRVGGDYTF. The chain employs TRBV15 and TRBJ1-2, with D uncertain. This CDR3 has 12 residues. Trimming pared 1 base from V and 11 bases from J, leaving 11 bases between. Per germline, CDR1 LNHNV and CDR2 YYDKDF (reference sequence).

This clone has only one observation. The gene calls are TRBV5-1 and TRBJ2-5; 8 nucleotides align to TRBD1. The CDR3 runs 16 residues. V shed 5 bases, J shed 1 base, and the junction held 10 bases outside the gene matches. Germline values: CDR1 SGHRS, CDR2 YFSETQ. As DNA, the CDR3 is TGCGCCAGCAGATACCTACAGGGGGGCCCCCAAGAGACCCAGTACTTC. Translation: CASRYLQGGPQETQYF.

The J gene is TRBJ2-3, the V gene TRBV7-9; D is undetermined. There are 12 residues in the CDR3. Germline values: CDR1 SEHNR, CDR2 FQNEAQ (reference sequence). V lost 3 bases and J lost 2, with 3 bases in between. CDR3 bases: TGTGCCAGCAGCTTTATCACAGATACGCAGTATTTT. The encoded protein is CASSFITDTQYF. Using reference TRBV7-9 and TRBJ2-3 for the parts outside the CDR3, the full variable domain is DTGVSQNPRHKITKRGQNVTFRCDPISEHNRLYWYRQTLGQGPEFLTYFQNEAQLEKSRLLSDRFSAERPKGSFSTLEIQRTEQGDSAMYLCASSFITDTQYFGPGTRLTVL.

DNA for the CDR3: TGTGCCAGCAGTTTCCCCAGGGTGAACACCGGGGAGCTGTTTTTT. Protein: CASSFPRVNTGELFF. The rearrangement links TRBV28 to TRBJ2-2; possible D gene TRBD1, 5 bases. Germline V gene sequence: CDR1 MDHEN, CDR2 SYDVKM. The CDR3 is made up of 15 amino acids. V lost 3 bases to trimming and J lost 1 base, with 9 bases between them.

The chain links TRBV6-5 to TRBJ2-1; D perhaps matches TRBD1 (6 bases). Germline V gene data show CDR1 as MNHEY and CDR2 as SVGAGI. The ends were cut back, 6 bases at V and 11 bases at J, with 23 bases in the middle. The CDR3 sequence is 15 residues long. CDR3 in DNA: TGTGCCAGCAGCCTCCAAACGGGACACCCCTTCAAGCAGTTCTTC. It specifies CASSLQTGHPFKQFF.

This clone is labeled medium-sized. The chain combines TRBV7-9 with TRBJ2-1, with 11 positions matching TRBD2. Germline CDR1 reads SEHNR; CDR2 reads FQNEAQ (reference sequence). With 2 bases clipped from V and 8 bases from J, the junction kept 11 bases outside the gene matches. The CDR3 runs 17 residues. CDR3 residues: CASSLYRTSGSKDEQFF. The CDR3 DNA sequence: TGTGCCAGCAGCTTATACCGCACTAGCGGGAGTAAGGATGAGCAGTTCTTC.

The chain uses TRBV30 and TRBJ2-5; D ambiguous. Germline V gives CDR1 GTSNPN, CDR2 SVGIG (reference sequence). The length of the CDR3 is 15 residues. Between the trimmed V and J ends, which lost 2 bases and 5 bases, there was a span of 18 bases. Written as DNA, the CDR3 is TGTGCCTGGAGTCCCCGGGTTTCCCTAAGGGAGACCCAGTACTTC. As protein: CAWSPRVSLRETQYF. Supplemented by reference TRBV30 and TRBJ2-5, the full variable domain reads SQTIHQWPATLVQPVGSPLSLECTVEGTSNPNLYWYRQAAGRGLQLLFYSVGIGQISSEVPQNLSASRPQDRQFILSSKKLLLSDSGFYLCAWSPRVSLRETQYFGPGTRLLVL.